Below are 28 T cell receptor beta chains sequenced from a single sample in a study of T cell repertoires in aging, cancer and after chemotherapy. TCR beta rearrangements were amplified from peripheral blood genomic DNA. Multiplex touch-down PCR with TRB-A/B primers amplified rearranged V-D-J TRB sequences. TCRdb ran MiXCR on the multiplex PCR reads and lists one entry per CDR3 protein. The table records about 10,000 distinct CDR3 sequences, about 35% of them present only once. The sequencing input was blood. The receptors derive from a human donor in good health.

The chain has TRBV7-2 and TRBJ1-4, with 8 bases that match TRBD1. With V trimmed by 2 bases and J by 7 bases, 3 bases remained unmatched. The CDR3 runs to 14 residues. From germline, CDR1 is SGHTA and CDR2 FQGNSA. CDR3 sequence: CASSLQGAGEKLFF. CDR3 DNA: TGTGCCAGCAGCTTACAGGGGGCCGGTGAAAAACTGTTTTTT.

The chain combines TRBV12-3 or TRBV12-4 with TRBJ1-6, with D hard to call. Trimming pared 2 bases from V and 2 bases from J, leaving 10 bases between. The CDR3 is made up of 16 amino acids. The CDR3 protein is CASSLREGPYNSPLHF. Here the CDR3 DNA reads TGTGCCAGCAGTTTAAGGGAGGGCCCCTATAATTCACCCCTCCACTTT.

The chain uses TRBV10-3 and TRBJ1-3, with D unresolved. The CDR3 extends over 15 amino acids. V was pared by 4 bases and J by 8 bases, with 18 bases between. From germline, CDR1 is ENHRY and CDR2 SYGVKD. CDR3 coding DNA: TGTGCCATCAGTGGAATGAAGGGTACTGTGGACACCATATATTTT. This encodes CAISGMKGTVDTIYF.

This clonotype was recorded a few times. The V gene is TRBV7-2, the J gene TRBJ1-4; 9 nucleotides align to TRBD1. Germline-derived CDR1 and CDR2 are SGHTA and FQGNSA. The V segment lost 3 bases and the J segment 5 bases; nucleotides outside the gene matches: 4. The length of the CDR3 is 15 residues. DNA of the CDR3: TGTGCCAGCAGCTTTCAACAGGGGGCAAATGAAAAACTGTTTTTT. This gives the protein CASSFQQGANEKLFF.

The chain uses TRBV5-4 and TRBJ1-2; D may be TRBD1 (6 bases). Per the germline V gene, CDR1 is SGHNT and CDR2 is YYREEE (reference sequence). This CDR3 comprises 13 residues. V lost 4 bases, J lost 4 bases, and 11 bases lay in between. The CDR3 here is CASSGAGVYGYTF. CDR3 in DNA: TGTGCCAGCAGCGGGGCAGGGGTCTATGGCTACACCTTC.

This rearrangement joins TRBV12-3 or TRBV12-4 to TRBJ2-3; the D is unclear. Between the trimmed V and J ends, which lost 4 bases and 0 bases, there was a span of 14 bases. This CDR3 has 16 amino acids. Here the CDR3 reads CASSYWGGTSTDTQYF. The CDR3, as DNA: TGTGCCAGCAGTTACTGGGGTGGTACTAGCACAGATACGCAGTATTTT.

The CDR3 spells CAWSQRFSNEKLFF. Here the CDR3 DNA reads TGTGCCTGGAGTCAAAGATTTTCTAATGAAAAACTGTTTTTT. This chain connects TRBV30 to TRBJ1-4; unclear D gene. CDR1 and CDR2 from the germline V gene are GTSNPN and SVGIG (reference sequence). The CDR3 has 14 amino acids. V lost 2 bases, J lost 3 bases, and 10 bases lay in between.

This clonotype was found a few times. The V and J genes are TRBV6-2 or TRBV6-3 and TRBJ1-2, with TRBD1 matching 12 bases. The germline CDR1 and CDR2 sequences are MNHEY and SVGEGT. Trimming cost V 2 bases and J 8 bases; bases outside gene matches: 0. The CDR3 extends over 13 amino acids. The CDR3 sequence: CASSYGTGGGYTF. Written as DNA, the CDR3 is TGTGCCAGCAGTTACGGGACAGGGGGCGGCTACACCTTC.

The rearrangement joins TRBV6-2 or TRBV6-3 to TRBJ1-2; 8 nucleotides line up with TRBD1. The CDR3 covers 13 residues. Germline CDR1 MNHEY, CDR2 SVGEGT. Trimming took 2 bases from V and 9 from J; bases not matched to a gene: 5. CDR3 loop: CASSYSRDRSYTF. The CDR3 DNA sequence: TGTGCCAGCAGTTACAGCCGGGACAGGAGCTACACCTTC.

This clonotype counts as medium-sized. The gene calls are TRBV29-1 and TRBJ2-7; the match to TRBD1 covers 8 bases. V was clipped by 5 bases and J by 3 bases; unmatched bases: 6. The CDR3 has 13 amino acids. Germline V lookup: CDR1 SQVTM, CDR2 ANQGSEA. Here the CDR3 DNA reads TGCAGCGTTATGGGGACAGGCCGCTACGAGCAGTACTTC. Its translation: CSVMGTGRYEQYF.

This chain links TRBV20-1 with TRBJ1-6, with D possibly TRBD1 on 5 matching bases. V gave up 0 bases and J gave up 9 bases, with 15 bases separating them. CDR3 length: 15 residues. The germline gives CDR1 DFQATT, CDR2 SNEGSKA (reference sequence). The CDR3 is CSARDRRIGTSPLHF. In DNA form, the CDR3 reads TGCAGTGCTAGAGATAGGAGGATAGGGACTTCACCCCTCCACTTT.

This clonotype came up a few times. The CDR3 loop reads CASSLAWGGGETQYF. For the CDR3, the DNA is TGTGCCAGCAGCTTAGCTTGGGGGGGGGGGGAGACCCAGTACTTC. V and J are TRBV7-2 and TRBJ2-5; 7 nucleotides align to TRBD2. CDR1 is SGHTA, CDR2 FQGNSA, per germline. The CDR3 has 15 residues. The ends lost 0 bases at V and 5 bases at J; junction bases unmatched: 6.

The chain employs TRBV6-2 or TRBV6-3 and TRBJ1-5; D gene ambiguous. CDR1 is MNHEY and CDR2 is SVGEGT in the germline V gene. CDR3 size: 13 residues. V dropped 4 bases and J dropped 15 bases, with 19 bases sitting between them. CDR3 sequence reads: CASSSTLDGRGHF. CDR3 coding DNA: TGTGCCAGCAGTTCCACTTTGGACGGAAGAGGGCATTTT.

J is TRBJ2-5 and V is TRBV24-1; TRBD2 aligns across 7 bases. In germline, CDR1 is KGHDR, CDR2 SFDVKD. The CDR3 length is 16 residues. Germline trimming cut 3 bases from V and 5 bases from J; bases unmatched to any gene: 11. CDR3 nucleotides: TGTGCCACCAGTGATCCCTCCGTCCAGGGAGGGGAGACCCAGTACTTC. Translation: CATSDPSVQGGETQYF.

The rearrangement uses TRBV4-3 and TRBJ1-3, with D hard to call. V lost 0 bases and J 0 bases, leaving 6 bases between the germline ends. CDR1 LGHNA and CDR2 YSLEER come from the germline V gene. CDR3 length equals 15 residues. The CDR3 DNA is TGCGCCAGCAGCCAAGATGGGATCTCTGGAAACACCATATATTTT. Translation gives CASSQDGISGNTIYF.

The chain couples TRBV11-2 to TRBJ1-2; D ambiguous. CDR1 is SGHAT and CDR2 is FQNNGV in the germline V gene. The V end was cut by 4 bases, the J end by 4 bases, with 7 bases between. The CDR3 length is 12 residues. CDR3 DNA sequence: TGTGCCAGCAGCTCAGAGAGCTATGGCTACACCTTC. This encodes CASSSESYGYTF.

V gene TRBV20-1 combines with J gene TRBJ2-2; D remains ambiguous. Trimming removed 0 bases from V and 5 bases from J, with 7 bases in between. Per germline, CDR1 DFQATT and CDR2 SNEGSKA (reference sequence). This CDR3 spans 13 amino acids. In nucleotides, the CDR3 is TGCAGTGCTAGAGAAAGAACAACCGGGGAGCTGTTTTTT. Translation: CSARERTTGELFF.

There are a few counts of this clonotype. V and J are TRBV7-2 and TRBJ1-3, with 8 positions matching TRBD1. The germline V gene has CDR1 SGHTA and CDR2 FQGNSA. Trimming at V came to 5 bases and at J to 3 bases, leaving 6 bases not matched to a gene. The CDR3 totals 15 residues. In nucleotides, the CDR3 is TGTGCCAGCAGCGTGTGGACAGGGTTTGGAAACACCATATATTTT. Its translation: CASSVWTGFGNTIYF.

CDR3 nucleotide sequence: TGTGCCAGCAGCTACGGGACTAGCGGAGAGACCCAGTACTTC. Amino acids: CASSYGTSGETQYF. This chain uses TRBV5-6 with TRBJ2-5; 11 bases align to TRBD2. The CDR3 is made up of 14 amino acids. Germline V gene lookup returns CDR1 SGHDT and CDR2 YYEEEE. The trim removed 3 bases at V and 4 bases at J, leaving 2 bases unmatched.

The V gene is TRBV20-1, the J gene TRBJ2-7; D possibly corresponds to TRBD2 (6 bases). Germline CDR1 is DFQATT and CDR2 is SNEGSKA (reference sequence). CDR3 length: 15 residues. CDR3 nucleotides: TGCGGATGGAGGGGCCCCTTGCCTTCGAGAGACGAGCAGTACGTC. Its translation is CGWRGPLPSRDEQYV.

This clonotype occurred a few times. The chain uses TRBV20-1 and TRBJ1-2; perhaps TRBD1 as D (5 bases). CDR3 length equals 12 residues. V was shortened by 5 bases and J by 2 bases, with 9 bases between the two germline ends. CDR1 and CDR2 (germline): DFQATT, SNEGSKA (reference sequence). CDR3 in amino acids: CSAWTINYGYTF. As DNA, the CDR3 is TGCAGTGCTTGGACAATCAACTATGGCTACACCTTC.

Relative to its sample, this clonotype is medium-sized. The J gene is TRBJ1-6, the V gene TRBV27; TRBD1 is a possible D gene (5 bases). The germline V gene has CDR1 MNHEY and CDR2 SMNVEV (reference sequence). Between the trimmed V and J ends, which lost 6 bases and 10 bases, there was a span of 16 bases. CDR3 length equals 14 residues. DNA of the CDR3: TGTGCCAGCAGCGATGAGGGGTGGAGATCACCCCTCCACTTT. The encoded protein is CASSDEGWRSPLHF.

This clonotype has a handful of counts. The rearrangement joins TRBV5-4 to TRBJ1-2; D possibly corresponds to TRBD1 (6 bases). The CDR3 sequence is 13 residues long. Looked up from germline, CDR1 is SGHNT and CDR2 is YYREEE (reference sequence). V was shortened by 4 bases and J by 4 bases, with 11 bases between the two germline ends. The CDR3 DNA sequence: TGTGCCAGCAGCCAACAGGGAGTCTATGGCTACACCTTC. This translates into CASSQQGVYGYTF.

The chain combines TRBV28 with TRBJ1-4, with 7 bases identical to TRBD1. Germline CDR1 reads MDHEN; CDR2 reads SYDVKM. J was trimmed by 2 bases and V by 2 bases; bases with no gene match: 5. The CDR3 extends over 16 amino acids. CDR3: CASSLITGETNEKLFF. CDR3 in DNA: TGTGCCAGCAGTTTAATAACAGGGGAGACTAATGAAAAACTGTTTTTT.

The chain couples TRBV6-5 to TRBJ2-7, with 9 positions matching TRBD1. This CDR3 spans 16 amino acids. V was pared by 6 bases and J by 0 bases, with 9 bases of the junction left unmatched. Germline V CDR1 and CDR2: MNHEY, SVGAGI. This CDR3 reads CASRQEGTGSSYEQYF. In DNA form, the CDR3 reads TGTGCCAGCAGGCAGGAGGGGACAGGGTCCTCCTACGAGCAGTACTTC.

This clonotype came up a few times. This chain uses TRBV15 with TRBJ1-5, with 8 bases identical to TRBD1. Trimming removed 9 bases from V and 0 bases from J; junction bases left unmatched: 4. Germline V gene lookup returns CDR1 LNHNV and CDR2 YYDKDF (reference sequence). The CDR3 contains 14 residues. The CDR3: CATDRGYSNQPQHF. The CDR3 DNA reads as TGTGCCACAGACAGGGGATATAGCAATCAGCCCCAGCATTTT. Combining the CDR3 with reference TRBV15 and TRBJ1-5 gives the whole variable domain DAMVIQNPRYQVTQFGKPVTLSCSQTLNHNVMYWYQQKSSQAPKLLFHYYDKDFNNEADTPDNFQSRRPNTSFCFLDIRSPGLGDTAMYLCATDRGYSNQPQHFGDGTRLSIL.

This chain connects TRBV24-1 to TRBJ1-6; D is unresolved. This CDR3 comprises 13 residues. Looked up from germline, CDR1 is KGHDR and CDR2 is SFDVKD. Trimming shortened V by 12 bases and J by 12 bases, and 20 bases separated the two germline ends. CDR3 coding DNA: TGTGCCTGCAGGCGAGGTCAACGAGGACCCCTCCACTTT. Translation gives CACRRGQRGPLHF.

V is TRBV5-4 and J is TRBJ2-3, with D unresolved. Germline CDR1 SGHNT, CDR2 YYREEE (reference sequence). Trimming stripped 0 bases from V and 2 bases from J, with 10 bases between. The CDR3 sequence is 15 residues long. CDR3 in DNA: TGTGCCAGCAGCTTGGACGGCGGACCCACAGATACGCAGTATTTT. It translates to CASSLDGGPTDTQYF.